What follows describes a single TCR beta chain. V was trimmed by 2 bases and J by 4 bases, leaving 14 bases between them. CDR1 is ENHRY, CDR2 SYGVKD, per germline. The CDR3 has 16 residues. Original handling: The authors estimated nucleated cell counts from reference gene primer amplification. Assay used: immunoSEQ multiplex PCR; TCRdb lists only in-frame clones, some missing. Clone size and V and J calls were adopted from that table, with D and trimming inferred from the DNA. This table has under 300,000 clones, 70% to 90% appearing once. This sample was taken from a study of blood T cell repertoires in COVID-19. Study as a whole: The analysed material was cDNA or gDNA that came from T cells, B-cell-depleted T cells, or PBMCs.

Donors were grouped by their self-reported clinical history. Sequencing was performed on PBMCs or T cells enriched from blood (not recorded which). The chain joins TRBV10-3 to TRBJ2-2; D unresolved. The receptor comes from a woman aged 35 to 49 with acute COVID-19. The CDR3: CAISEGSRLSTGELFF. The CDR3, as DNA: TGTGCCATCAGTGAGGGTAGTCGTCTCTCCACCGGGGAGCTGTTTTTT.